This T cell receptor (beta chain) emerged from a study of T cells after yellow fever vaccination. MiXCR was run by TCRdb on the 5' RACE reads, yielding one entry per CDR3 protein. The sample carries some 390,000 distinct CDR3 sequences, about 19% recorded once. V dropped 3 bases and J dropped 2 bases, with 11 bases sitting between them. The germline gives CDR1 DFQATT, CDR2 SNEGSKA (reference sequence). The CDR3 length is 13 residues. In its sample, this clonotype was seen a few times. Antigen: not known. Study results and caveats: The booster response re-showed most primary clones: about 96% CD4, approximately 90% CD8. The secondary response was weaker but peaked faster, day 5 versus 15. A limited proportion of clonotypes was detected within both the CD4 and CD8 compartments.

The sequenced sample was PBMCs, obtained before the yellow fever booster vaccination. The TCR originated in a man aged 18 to 35 who received the YFV17D yellow fever vaccine. The genes are TRBV20-1 and TRBJ2-7; D is unresolved. The CDR3 DNA reads as TGCAGTGCTAGTCCCCAGGTAGCCTACGAGCAGTACTTC. Translation: CSASPQVAYEQYF.